These T cell receptor beta chains were read from a single sample in a study of identical twins. TCRdb independently ran MiXCR on the 5' RACE reads; one entry per CDR3 protein. The sample includes approximately 220,000 distinct CDR3 sequences, about 7.5% of them seen just once. These data were likewise used in another study, on yellow fever vaccine responses in identical twins.

Source material: CD8+ T cells sorted from blood. These receptors were taken from a woman under 30 in good health. CDR3s include the opening cysteine and the closing phenylalanine or tryptophan.

TRBV12-3/TRBV12-4 | CASSRTFRPGNTIYF
TRBV5-6 | CASRRGEYNEQFF
TRBV28 | CASSPPGTGNNEQFF
TRBV7-9 | CASTPEGTETQYF
TRBV5-8 | CASSAGTDAYEQYF
TRBV7-8 | CASSLALQEAFF
TRBV28 | CASTPGLWEVNSLTDTQYF
TRBV5-1 | CASSLIRDRGDGMSYEQFF
TRBV4-1 | CASSRLAGIGNTIYF
TRBV2 | CASWTSGRGTYEQYF
TRBV7-9 | CASSSYGRPSYEQYF
TRBV10-3 | CAISGASGEKLFF
TRBV6-1 | CASSTPSGRLATGELFF
TRBV20-1 | CSARPTSGPYEQYF
TRBV11-2 | CASSLADAYNEQFF
TRBV4-1 | CASSPGVEYTEAFF
TRBV4-1 | CASSQDLGDEQFF
TRBV29-1 | CSVKSPDEQGASNTGELFF
TRBV24-1 | CATSDLGEKLFF
TRBV12-3/TRBV12-4 | CASSVYATEAFF
TRBV5-1 | CASSLRDREVEQYF